This TCR beta chain emerged from a study of graft-versus-host responses after intestinal transplantation (dated by TCRdb to about 2021). In the study overall: The transplants that recipients got were multivisceral, liver-intestinal, or isolated intestinal. To identify alloreactive clones, pre-transplant mixed lymphocyte reaction products were sequenced and compared with unstimulated pre-transplant donor and recipient T cells. Rather than being sequenced by the commercial service, samples from a few later patients were sequenced in-house on an Illumina MiSeq and processed with MiXCR. Bulk TCR-beta CDR3 sequencing was used to track graft-versus-host and host-versus-graft alloreactive T cell clones in the graft, circulation and bone marrow after intestinal transplantation. Every recipient was given anti-thymocyte globulin induction, followed by around three years of maintenance tacrolimus and steroids. Of the 20 to 25 intestinal transplant recipients enrolled in the cohort, one of whom was a retransplant, a few patients without pretransplant specimens were excluded. A peak of at least 4% donor T cells among recipient peripheral blood mononuclear cells was the definition used for donor T cell macrochimerism. Results the study describes overall, beyond this receptor: Early after transplant, peak levels of circulating GvH clones were found to be associated with declines in HvG clones. GvH clones were detected in recipient bone marrow, and some appeared earlier in ileal mucosa or blood, consistent with an intestinal mucosal origin. Conclusions were limited by the relatively low number and heterogeneity of intestinal transplant patients. In the allografts of patients with donor T cell macrochimerism, GvH to HvG T cell clonal ratios were high.

Library preparation was by the immunoSEQ multiplex PCR assay. For most patients, genomic DNA was isolated using the Qiagen DNeasy Blood and Tissue Kit and was shipped frozen to Adaptive Biotechnologies for TCR sequencing. For most patients, genomic DNA was subjected to high-throughput TCR-beta CDR3 sequencing by Adaptive Biotechnologies. Under the source paper's analysis protocol: Adaptive's ImmunoSEQ software was the source of the TCR sequencing data for 18 patients, while three other patients were processed with MiXCR and VDJtools. CD4 versus CD8 sorting errors were corrected by removing sequences found in both subsets at a frequency ratio below 5:1. Because the origin of CDR3 nucleotide sequences shared between donor and recipient could not be assigned, those sequences were removed. At least 2-fold expansion over unstimulated cells and a minimum CFSE-low frequency of 0.002% (template counts) or 0.001% (read counts) were required for clones to be classified as alloreactive. A clone was considered mappable if detected in the sequenced pre-transplant spleen, lymph node, or MLR CFSE-low populations of the donor or recipient. Cumulative frequency of alloreactive clones was calculated as a percentage of all sequences weighted by copy number. TCRdb mirrors the immuneACCESS table, restricted to in-frame sequences. Some clones are absent from its copies; in checked studies, under half trace to an unresolved V gene, and the reason for the others is unknown. V, J and clone size derive from that table, while D and trimming were established from the DNA sequence. The sample data list tens of thousands of clones, and 75% to 90% of these were observed just once. The top ten hold about 18% of the sample.

The CDR3 runs 17 residues from the cysteine to the phenylalanine. Just CDR3 DNA is preserved here, 51 bases in frame from base 1. V ends up 7 bases short and J 7 bases short, with an unmatched junction base count of 15. From the germline V gene (reference sequence), CDR1 is MNHEY and CDR2 is SMNVEV. The time point label of this sample denotes: cells obtained before transplantation from donor or recipient. CD3+CD4+ and CD3+CD8+ populations were FACS-sorted from unstimulated pre-transplant donor and recipient cells taken from spleen or lymph nodes. Points on this clone: There is no known antigen for this receptor. Base quality data are lacking; no much larger clone is found one base away.

The chain was built from TRBV27 and TRBJ2-2; 10 middle bases align to TRBD1. The receptor was derived from a human donor who received an intestinal transplant. The starting material was unstimulated CD8+ T cells sorted from spleen or lymph node cells, obtained before intestinal transplant. The DNA reads TGTGCCAGCACCCTCACTCCGGGACAGGGGACCGTCGGGGAGCTGTTTTTT. It encodes CASTLTPGQGTVGELFF.